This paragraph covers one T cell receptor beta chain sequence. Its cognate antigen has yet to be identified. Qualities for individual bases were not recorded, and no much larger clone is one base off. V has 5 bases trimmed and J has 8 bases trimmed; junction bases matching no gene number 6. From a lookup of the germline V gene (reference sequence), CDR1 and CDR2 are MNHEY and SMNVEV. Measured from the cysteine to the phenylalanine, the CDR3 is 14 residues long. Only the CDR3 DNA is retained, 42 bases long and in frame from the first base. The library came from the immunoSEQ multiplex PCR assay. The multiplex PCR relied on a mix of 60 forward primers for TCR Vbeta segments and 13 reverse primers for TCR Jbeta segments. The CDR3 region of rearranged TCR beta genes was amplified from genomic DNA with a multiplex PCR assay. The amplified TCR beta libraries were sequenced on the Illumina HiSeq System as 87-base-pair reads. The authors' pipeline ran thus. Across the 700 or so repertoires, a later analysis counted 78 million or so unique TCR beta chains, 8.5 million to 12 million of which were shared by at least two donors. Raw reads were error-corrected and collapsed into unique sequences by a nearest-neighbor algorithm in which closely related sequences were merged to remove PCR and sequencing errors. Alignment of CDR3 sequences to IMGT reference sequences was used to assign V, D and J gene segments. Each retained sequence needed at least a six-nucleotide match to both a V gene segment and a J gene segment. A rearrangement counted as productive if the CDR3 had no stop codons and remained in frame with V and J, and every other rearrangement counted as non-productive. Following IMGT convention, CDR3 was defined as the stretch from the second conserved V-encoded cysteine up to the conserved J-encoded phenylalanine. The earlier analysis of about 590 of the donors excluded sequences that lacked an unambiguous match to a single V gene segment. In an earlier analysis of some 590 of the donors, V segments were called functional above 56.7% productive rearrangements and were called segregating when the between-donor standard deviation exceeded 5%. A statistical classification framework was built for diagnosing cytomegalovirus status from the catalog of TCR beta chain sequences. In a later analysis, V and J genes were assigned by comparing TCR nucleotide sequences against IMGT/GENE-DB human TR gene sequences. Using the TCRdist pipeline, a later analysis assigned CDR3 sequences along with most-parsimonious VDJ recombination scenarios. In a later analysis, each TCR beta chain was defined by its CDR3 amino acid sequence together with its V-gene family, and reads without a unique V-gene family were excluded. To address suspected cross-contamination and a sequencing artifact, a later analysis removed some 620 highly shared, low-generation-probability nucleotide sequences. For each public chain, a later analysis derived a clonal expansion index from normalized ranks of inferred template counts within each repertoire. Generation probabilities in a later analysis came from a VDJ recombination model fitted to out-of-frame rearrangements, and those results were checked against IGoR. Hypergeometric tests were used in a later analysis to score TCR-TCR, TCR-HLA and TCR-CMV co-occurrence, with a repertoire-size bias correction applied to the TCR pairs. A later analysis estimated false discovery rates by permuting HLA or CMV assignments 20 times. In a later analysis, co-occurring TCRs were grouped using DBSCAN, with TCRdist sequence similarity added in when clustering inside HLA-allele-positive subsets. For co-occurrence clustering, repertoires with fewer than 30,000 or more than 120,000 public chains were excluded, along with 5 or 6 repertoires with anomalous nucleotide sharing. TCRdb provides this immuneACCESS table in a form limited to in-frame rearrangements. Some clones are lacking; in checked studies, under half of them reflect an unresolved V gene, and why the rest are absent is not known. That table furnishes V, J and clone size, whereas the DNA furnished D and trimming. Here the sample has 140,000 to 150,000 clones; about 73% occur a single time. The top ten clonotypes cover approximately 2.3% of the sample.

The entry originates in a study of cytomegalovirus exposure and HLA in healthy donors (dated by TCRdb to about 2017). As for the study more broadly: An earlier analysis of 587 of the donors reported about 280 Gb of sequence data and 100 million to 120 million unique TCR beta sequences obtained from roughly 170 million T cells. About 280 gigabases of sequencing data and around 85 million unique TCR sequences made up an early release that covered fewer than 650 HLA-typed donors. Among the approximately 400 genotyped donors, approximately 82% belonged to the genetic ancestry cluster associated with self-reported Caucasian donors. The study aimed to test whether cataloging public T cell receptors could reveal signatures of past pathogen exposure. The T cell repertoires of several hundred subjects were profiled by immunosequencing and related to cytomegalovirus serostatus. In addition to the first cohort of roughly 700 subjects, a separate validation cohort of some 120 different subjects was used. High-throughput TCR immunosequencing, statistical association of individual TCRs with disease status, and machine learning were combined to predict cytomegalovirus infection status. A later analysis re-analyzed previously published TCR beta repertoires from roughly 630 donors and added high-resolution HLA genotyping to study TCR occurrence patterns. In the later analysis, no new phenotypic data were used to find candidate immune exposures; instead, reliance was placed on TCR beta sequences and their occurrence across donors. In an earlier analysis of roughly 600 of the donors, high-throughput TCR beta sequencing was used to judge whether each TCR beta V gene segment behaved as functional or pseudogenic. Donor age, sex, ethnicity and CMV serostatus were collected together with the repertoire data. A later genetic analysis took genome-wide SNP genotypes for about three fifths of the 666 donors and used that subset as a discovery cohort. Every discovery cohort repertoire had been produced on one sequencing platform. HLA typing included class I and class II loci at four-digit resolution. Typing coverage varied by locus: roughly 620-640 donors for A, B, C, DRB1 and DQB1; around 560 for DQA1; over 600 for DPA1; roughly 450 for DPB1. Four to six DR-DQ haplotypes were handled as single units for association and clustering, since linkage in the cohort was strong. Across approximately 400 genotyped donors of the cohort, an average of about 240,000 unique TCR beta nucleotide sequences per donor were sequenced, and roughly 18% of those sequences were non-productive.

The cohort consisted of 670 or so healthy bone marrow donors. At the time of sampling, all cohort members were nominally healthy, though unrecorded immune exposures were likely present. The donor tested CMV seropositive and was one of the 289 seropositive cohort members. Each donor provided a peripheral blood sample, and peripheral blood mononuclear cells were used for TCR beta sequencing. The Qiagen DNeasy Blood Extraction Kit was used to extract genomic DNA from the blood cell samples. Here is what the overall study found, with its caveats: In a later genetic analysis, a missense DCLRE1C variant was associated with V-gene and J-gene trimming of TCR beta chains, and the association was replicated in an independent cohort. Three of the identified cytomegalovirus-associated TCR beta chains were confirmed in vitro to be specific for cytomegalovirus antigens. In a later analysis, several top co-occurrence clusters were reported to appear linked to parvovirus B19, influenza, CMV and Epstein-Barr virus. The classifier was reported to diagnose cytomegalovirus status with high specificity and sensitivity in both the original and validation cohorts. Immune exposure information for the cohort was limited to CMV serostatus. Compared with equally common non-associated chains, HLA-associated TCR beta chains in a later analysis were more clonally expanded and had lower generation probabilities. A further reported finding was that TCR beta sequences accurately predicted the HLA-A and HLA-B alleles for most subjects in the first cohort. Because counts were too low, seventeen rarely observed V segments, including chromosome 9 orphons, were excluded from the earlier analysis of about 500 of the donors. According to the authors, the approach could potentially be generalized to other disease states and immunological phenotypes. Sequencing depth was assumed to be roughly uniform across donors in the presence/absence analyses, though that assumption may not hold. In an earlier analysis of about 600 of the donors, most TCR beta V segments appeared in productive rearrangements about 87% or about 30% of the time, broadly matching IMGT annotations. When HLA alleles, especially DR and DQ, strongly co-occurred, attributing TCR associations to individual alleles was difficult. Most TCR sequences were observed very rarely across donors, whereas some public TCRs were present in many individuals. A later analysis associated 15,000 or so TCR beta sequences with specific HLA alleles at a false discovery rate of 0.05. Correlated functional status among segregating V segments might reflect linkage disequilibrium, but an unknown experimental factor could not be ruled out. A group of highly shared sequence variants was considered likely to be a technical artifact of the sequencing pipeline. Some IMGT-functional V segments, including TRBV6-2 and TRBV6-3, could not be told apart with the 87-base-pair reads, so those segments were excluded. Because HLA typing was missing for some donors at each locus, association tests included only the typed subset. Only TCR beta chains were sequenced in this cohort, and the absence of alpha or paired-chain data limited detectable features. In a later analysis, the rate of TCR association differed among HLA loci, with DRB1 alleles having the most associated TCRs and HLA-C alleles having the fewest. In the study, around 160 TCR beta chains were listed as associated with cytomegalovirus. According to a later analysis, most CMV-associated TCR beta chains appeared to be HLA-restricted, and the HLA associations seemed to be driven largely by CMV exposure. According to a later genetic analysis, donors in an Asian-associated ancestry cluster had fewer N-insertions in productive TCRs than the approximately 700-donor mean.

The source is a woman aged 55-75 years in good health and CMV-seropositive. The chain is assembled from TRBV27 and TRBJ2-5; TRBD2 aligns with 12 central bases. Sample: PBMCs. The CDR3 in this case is CASSGGTSGPTQYF. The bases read TGTGCCAGCAGTGGAGGGACTAGCGGGCCCACCCAGTACTTC.